This TCR beta chain stems from a study of glioma-infiltrating T cells after dendritic cell vaccination. Whole-study context: Samples are from glioblastoma patients in Phase I and II dendritic cell vaccine trials.

Primers: 60 V beta forward and 13 J beta reverse. Data came from immunoSEQ multiplex PCR; TCRdb stores just in-frame clones and leaves some out. The sample yields roughly 100,000 clones, roughly 90% seen once. This sample's time point: after dendritic cell vaccination, including at tumor progression/relapse. V shed 1 base and J shed 4 bases, with 11 bases lying between them. Germline CDR1 is MNHNS and CDR2 is SASEGT. The CDR3 extends over 15 amino acids. The sample consisted of blood, taken after dendritic cell vaccination. The clonotype originates from a human donor with glioblastoma. This chain uses TRBV6-1 with TRBJ1-3; the D gene is possibly TRBD1 (6 bases). CDR3 DNA sequence: TGTGCCAGCAGTGAAGAGGGGGGGTCCGGAAACACCATATATTTT. Protein: CASSEEGGSGNTIYF.